A single sample gave rise to the 3 T cell receptor beta chains below, sequenced in a study of blood T cell repertoires in COVID-19. The method was immunoSEQ multiplex PCR; TCRdb's version includes in-frame clones alone and lacks a portion of them. The table lists around 68,000 clones, 79% of them singletons. The specimen sequenced was peripheral blood. The receptors shown here come from a woman between 50 and 59 years old with acute or convalescent COVID-19.

The chain employs TRBV18 and TRBJ2-7, with TRBD2 as a possible D gene (5 bases). The CDR3 covers 15 residues. Trimming left V 3 bases short and J 2 bases short, with 14 bases between. The germline CDR1 and CDR2 sequences are KGHSH and LQKENI. The CDR3, as DNA: TGTGCCAGCTCACCCTCCGCCGGGGAGACCTACGAGCAGTACTTC. This codes for CASSPSAGETYEQYF.

The CDR3 region is CATRRTGVEKLFF. CDR3 coding DNA: TGTGCCACCCGCCGGACAGGGGTAGAAAAACTGTTTTTT. The V gene is TRBV15, the J gene TRBJ1-4; 9 bases match TRBD1. The CDR3 totals 13 residues. With V trimmed by 8 bases and J by 8 bases, 6 bases remained unmatched. Germline V gene sequence: CDR1 LNHNV, CDR2 YYDKDF (reference sequence).

The chain recombines TRBV18 with TRBJ1-2; 8 positions match TRBD1. After removal of 6 bases from V and 4 bases from J, the junction contained 4 bases not matched to a gene. The CDR3 covers 13 residues. CDR1 and CDR2 from the germline V gene are KGHSH and LQKENI. The CDR3 is CASSQGASYGYTF. CDR3 coding DNA: TGTGCCAGCTCGCAGGGGGCAAGCTATGGCTACACCTTC.